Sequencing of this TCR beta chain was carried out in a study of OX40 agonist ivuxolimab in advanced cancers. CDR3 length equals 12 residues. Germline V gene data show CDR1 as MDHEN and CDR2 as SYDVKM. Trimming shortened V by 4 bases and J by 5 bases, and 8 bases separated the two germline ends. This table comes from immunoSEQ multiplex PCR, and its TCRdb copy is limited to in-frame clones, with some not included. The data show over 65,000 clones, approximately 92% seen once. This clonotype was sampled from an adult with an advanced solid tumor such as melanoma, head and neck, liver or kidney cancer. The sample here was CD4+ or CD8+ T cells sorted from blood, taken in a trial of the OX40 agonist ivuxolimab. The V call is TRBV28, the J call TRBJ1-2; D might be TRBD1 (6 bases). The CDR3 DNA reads TGTGCCAGCAGTTCAGGACAGTATGGCTACACCTTC. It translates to CASSSGQYGYTF.